This T cell receptor (beta chain) emerged from a study of CD8 T cells in ankylosing spondylitis (dated by TCRdb to about 2017). Some background on the complete study: T cell receptor beta repertoires were profiled in healthy donors and ankylosing spondylitis patients so that disease-linked TCR variants could be found. The full study cohort was made up of under 30 ankylosing spondylitis patients and approximately 100 healthy donors. Peripheral blood was sampled, and synovial fluid was also collected from ankylosing spondylitis patients.

This clonotype has a count of ten or more. No cognate antigen has been identified for it. No base quality values were provided; no much bigger clone lies one nucleotide off. The run used an Illumina HiSeq 2500. Quantitative 5'-RACE with molecular barcodes was used to prepare TCR beta libraries. On the authors' methods: A new computational method, built on a probabilistic model of VDJ rearrangement, was used to identify disease-linked TCR variants. TCRdb passed the public sequencing reads through fastp at Q25 and MiXCR, retaining productive beta sequences. For every CDR3 protein sequence, its rows merge into one entry that carries the most common genes and DNA. These V and J calls derive from TCRdb rather than the authors' analysis. In this sample the table shows about 210,000 distinct CDR3 sequences, just under 7.5% of which occur a single time. In total, the top ten clones hold 14% of the sample. Here is what the overall study found, with its caveats: The disease-linked clones were reported to be significantly enriched in matched synovial fluid samples from ankylosing spondylitis patients. Some motif variants had previously been reported in the synovial fluid and blood of reactive arthritis patients, which suggests shared mechanisms of disease initiation. The disease-linked clones showed a CD8+ phenotype and occurred at relatively low frequencies in peripheral blood. Blood from ankylosing spondylitis patients appeared to be characterized by a TCR beta motif made up of under 10 highly homologous amino acid variants.

CDR1 and CDR2, looked up from the germline V gene, are SGHAT and FQNNGV. Trimming removed 6 bases from V and 1 base from J, leaving 17 bases between the germline ends. The cysteine opens and the phenylalanine closes a CDR3 of 16 amino acids. The read is trimmed to its CDR3 DNA, 48 bases read in frame from base 1. This sequence was found in a male donor with ankylosing spondylitis. Material for sequencing was blood, either unsorted or a sorted T cell fraction (not recorded which). The sequence joins TRBV11-2 to TRBJ2-3; a tentative D call is TRBD2 (5 bases match). The nucleotide sequence reads as follows: TGTGCCAGCAGTCCCCGGAAGGGAGTCGGCACAGATACGCAGTATTTT. This translates into CASSPRKGVGTDTQYF.